The table lists the clone carrying this T cell receptor beta chain with a few counts. What it recognizes is unknown. This record belongs to a study of T cells after yellow fever vaccination. General observations from the study: From the bulk population, abundant clonotypes could contaminate and appear within FACS-sorted repertoires.

Generation of TCR cDNA used 5'RACE template switching (which added a universal primer site and UMIs). Each CDR3 protein gets one entry after TCRdb re-called the 5' RACE reads with MiXCR. Among more than 95,000 distinct CDR3 sequences, around 7.7% were seen once, and the ten largest hold about 2.7%. The material sequenced was CD4+ T cells sorted from PBMCs, taken 10 to 11 days after the first yellow fever vaccination. This TCR came from a man younger than 35 who received the YFV17D yellow fever vaccine.

CDR3 residues: CASSSRQGTNQPQHF. The DNA of the CDR3 is TGTGCCAGCAGCTCAAGACAGGGGACCAATCAGCCCCAGCATTTT. The V call is TRBV7-2, the J call TRBJ1-5; TRBD1 matches at 8 bases. Germline CDR1 is SGHTA and CDR2 is FQGNSA. The CDR3 has 15 amino acids. V lost 4 bases and J lost 3; bases outside the gene matches: 5.